Listed here is a single T cell receptor (beta chain). Assay: immunoSEQ multiplex PCR; the TCRdb copy retains only in-frame clones and omits some. The profile covers 470,000 or so clones, with about 72% appearing a single time and around 12% taken by the ten largest. This sample is part of a study of shared clonotypes between healthy human individuals. The CDR3 consists of 14 residues. The trim removed 7 bases at V and 3 bases at J, leaving 5 bases unmatched. Germline CDR1 SNHLY, CDR2 FYNNEI. This chain uses TRBV2 with TRBJ1-1, with 10 bases identical to TRBD1. The receptor was derived from a woman in her thirties or forties in good health. Some clones in this sample may be carry-over from other donors' samples. Sample: PBMCs. CDR3 in DNA: TGTGCCAGCAACCTGGACAGGGGGGACACTGAAGCTTTCTTT. Residues: CASNLDRGDTEAFF.